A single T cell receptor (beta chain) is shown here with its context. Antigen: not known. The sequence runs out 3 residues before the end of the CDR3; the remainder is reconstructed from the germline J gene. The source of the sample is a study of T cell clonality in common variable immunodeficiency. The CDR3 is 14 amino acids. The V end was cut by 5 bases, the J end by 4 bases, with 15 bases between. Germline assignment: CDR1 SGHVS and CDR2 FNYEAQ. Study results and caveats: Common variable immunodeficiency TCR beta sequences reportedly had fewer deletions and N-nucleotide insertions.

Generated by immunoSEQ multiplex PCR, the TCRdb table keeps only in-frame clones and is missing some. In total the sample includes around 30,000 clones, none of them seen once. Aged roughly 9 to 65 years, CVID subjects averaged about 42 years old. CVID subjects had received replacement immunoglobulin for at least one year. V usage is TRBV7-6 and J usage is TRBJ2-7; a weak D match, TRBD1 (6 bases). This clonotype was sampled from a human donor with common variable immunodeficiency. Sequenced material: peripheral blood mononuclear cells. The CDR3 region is CASSLRDTGYEQYF. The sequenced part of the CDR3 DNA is TGTGCCAGCAGCCTCCGGGACACTGGATACGAG.